The TCR beta chain under discussion was sequenced for a study of T cell responses to AZD1222 COVID-19 vaccine. Sequencing was performed with immunoSEQ multiplex PCR; in TCRdb, only in-frame clones are kept and a portion is missing. The table lists approximately 45,000 clones, around nine tenths of them singletons. As regards this clone: Its target is not known.

The CDR3 is 16 amino acids. The V and J ends lost 0 bases and 4 bases, in that order; junction bases with no gene match: 6. Germline V gene sequence: CDR1 SGHDN, CDR2 FVKESK. Study-wide results and limits: Females made up more of the donors, who were largely white British, and clonal diversity may have come out too low.

The clonotype comes from an adult who received the AZD1222 COVID-19 vaccine. The V and J genes are TRBV14 and TRBJ2-1; 7 nucleotides align to TRBD2. Sequencing was performed on peripheral blood, taken 28 days after the second AZD1222 dose. CDR3 residues: CASSQEWGRAYNEQFF. CDR3 DNA: TGTGCCAGCAGCCAAGAATGGGGGAGGGCTTACAATGAGCAGTTCTTC.